Presented here are 14 T cell receptor beta chains from one specimen sequenced in a study of cytomegalovirus exposure and HLA in healthy donors. The PCR used 60 Vbeta and 13 Jbeta primers. Some clones are missing from TCRdb's copy, which holds only in-frame ones; the method was immunoSEQ multiplex PCR. Of about 130,000 clones listed, roughly 80% are singletons. The sequenced sample was PBMCs. Receptors were obtained from a boy younger than 18 in good health and CMV-seronegative.

The rearrangement uses TRBV27 and TRBJ2-1, with TRBD1 matching over 7 bases. Germline-derived CDR1 and CDR2 are MNHEY and SMNVEV (reference sequence). J gave up 4 bases and V 7 bases, and 10 bases lay outside the gene matches. This CDR3 has 15 amino acids. This chain's CDR3 is CASTPTRDRYNEQFF. CDR3 in DNA: TGTGCCAGCACCCCAACCCGGGACAGATACAATGAGCAGTTCTTC.

This clone was recorded a few times. CDR3 nucleotides: TGTGCCAGCAGGACGGGGGGGAGGAACACTGAAGCTTTCTTT. Its protein is CASRTGGRNTEAFF. V is TRBV25-1 and J is TRBJ1-1; D is perhaps TRBD1 (5 bases). Trimming left V 6 bases short and J 1 base short, with 12 bases between. There are 14 residues in the CDR3. CDR1 is MGHDK, CDR2 SYGVNS, per germline.

The chain recombines TRBV5-8 with TRBJ1-1; D uncertain. The V end was cut by 1 base, the J end by 1 base, with 5 bases between. Germline values: CDR1 SGHTS, CDR2 YDEGEE. The CDR3 runs 13 residues. The CDR3, as DNA: TGTGCCAGCAGCTTGAGGAGGAACACTGAAGCTTTCTTT. It encodes CASSLRRNTEAFF.

J is TRBJ2-1 and V is TRBV30, with a tentative D call TRBD1 (5 bases). This CDR3 is 13 amino acids long. The V end lost 0 bases, the J end lost 12 bases, and 15 bases lay between the germline ends. Germline V gene lookup returns CDR1 GTSNPN and CDR2 SVGIG (reference sequence). CDR3 region: CAWSVGAEGAQFF. In nucleotides, the CDR3 is TGTGCCTGGAGTGTAGGGGCAGAAGGGGCGCAGTTCTTC.

The chain has TRBV6-5 and TRBJ2-1, with TRBD1 as a possible D gene (5 bases). Trimming pared 0 bases from V and 8 bases from J, leaving 17 bases between. CDR3 length: 16 residues. CDR1 and CDR2 (germline): MNHEY, SVGAGI. CDR3 protein: CASSYSNPGPEDEQFF. The CDR3, as DNA: TGTGCCAGCAGTTACTCGAATCCAGGGCCCGAGGATGAGCAGTTCTTC.

This sequence joins TRBV2 and TRBJ1-2; 11 bases are a match to TRBD1. With V trimmed by 5 bases and J by 5 bases, 7 bases remained unmatched. The CDR3 has 15 amino acids. Germline values: CDR1 SNHLY, CDR2 FYNNEI. The CDR3 sequence: CASSQPGQGVYGYTF. The DNA for the CDR3 is TGTGCCAGCAGTCAGCCGGGACAGGGGGTTTATGGCTACACCTTC.

There are a few counts of this clone. The V call is TRBV5-1, the J call TRBJ1-1; D perhaps matches TRBD1 (5 bases). There are 15 residues in the CDR3. With 2 bases removed from V and 2 bases from J, the gap between germline ends came to 13 bases. CDR1 and CDR2 (germline): SGHRS, YFSETQ. The CDR3 is CASSFGEGRNTEAFF. CDR3 nucleotides: TGCGCCAGCAGCTTCGGGGAGGGGCGAAACACTGAAGCTTTCTTT. The complete variable domain, with remaining parts taken from reference TRBV5-1 and TRBJ1-1, reads KAGVTQTPRYLIKTRGQQVTLSCSPISGHRSVSWYQQTPGQGLQFLFEYFSETQRNKGNFPGRFSGRQFSNSRSEMNVSTLELGDSALYLCASSFGEGRNTEAFFGQGTRLTVV.

The chain is built from TRBV27 and TRBJ2-3; the match to TRBD2 covers 8 bases. Trimming at V came to 2 bases and at J to 0 bases, leaving 7 bases not matched to a gene. The CDR3 extends over 17 amino acids. CDR1 is MNHEY, CDR2 SMNVEV, per germline (reference sequence). The CDR3 protein is CASSLRAASGSTDTQYF. The CDR3 DNA reads as TGTGCCAGCAGTTTAAGGGCGGCTAGCGGGAGCACAGATACGCAGTATTTT.

This clone has a single count. V is TRBV4-2 and J is TRBJ2-1; D might be TRBD2 (5 bases). The V gene lost 0 bases and the J gene lost 9 bases, with 9 bases spanning the gap. The V gene's germline CDR1 is LGHNA and CDR2 YNFKEQ. The length of the CDR3 is 13 residues. The CDR3 sequence is CASSQDTSGEQFF. The CDR3 DNA is TGTGCCAGCAGCCAAGATACAAGCGGTGAGCAGTTCTTC.

This sequence joins TRBV13 and TRBJ2-3; D not certain. In germline, CDR1 is PRHDT, CDR2 FYEKMQ (reference sequence). There are 13 residues in the CDR3. The V end was cut by 4 bases, the J end by 2 bases, with 7 bases between. CDR3 nucleotides: TGTGCCAGCAGCTATATGTCCACAGATACGCAGTATTTT. Amino acid sequence: CASSYMSTDTQYF. The full variable domain, rest sourced from reference TRBV13 and TRBJ2-3, is AAGVIQSPRHLIKEKRETATLKCYPIPRHDTVYWYQQGPGQDPQFLISFYEKMQSDKGSIPDRFSAQQFSDYHSELNMSSLELGDSALYFCASSYMSTDTQYFGPGTRLTVL.

This clone was seen a few times. The rearrangement joins TRBV19 to TRBJ1-1; D might be TRBD1 (6 bases). CDR1 is LNHDA, CDR2 SQIVND, per germline (reference sequence). The V and J ends lost 7 bases and 6 bases respectively, with 9 bases between them. The CDR3 is 11 residues long. The CDR3 sequence: CASTKGAEAFF. The CDR3, as DNA: TGTGCCAGTACGAAGGGGGCTGAAGCTTTCTTT. The variable domain in full, with the rest retrieved from reference TRBV19 and TRBJ1-1, is DGGITQSPKYLFRKEGQNVTLSCEQNLNHDAMYWYRQDPGQGLRLIYYSQIVNDFQKGDIAEGYSVSREKKESFPLTVTSAQKNPTAFYLCASTKGAEAFFGQGTRLTVV.

The rearrangement links TRBV5-8 to TRBJ1-1; a weak D match, TRBD1 (6 bases). The V end was cut by 0 bases, the J end by 4 bases, with 13 bases between. The germline V gene encodes CDR1 SGHTS and CDR2 YDEGEE. The CDR3 consists of 15 residues. The CDR3 DNA reads as TGTGCCAGCAGCTTGGGAGTGGCAGGGGCCACTGAAGCTTTCTTT. As protein: CASSLGVAGATEAFF.

The CDR3 nucleotides read TGTGCCAGCAGCGAGGGAGGGGCAGAACAAGAGACCCAGTACTTC. It specifies CASSEGGAEQETQYF. The gene calls are TRBV11-2 and TRBJ2-5; TRBD2 matches at 7 bases. The germline V gene has CDR1 SGHAT and CDR2 FQNNGV. With 5 bases clipped from V and 2 bases from J, the junction kept 8 bases outside the gene matches. This CDR3 is 15 amino acids long. Combining the CDR3 with reference TRBV11-2 and TRBJ2-5 gives the whole variable domain EAGVAQSPRYKIIEKRQSVAFWCNPISGHATLYWYQQILGQGPKLLIQFQNNGVVDDSQLPKDRFSAERLKGVDSTLKIQPAKLEDSAVYLCASSEGGAEQETQYFGPGTRLLVL.

J is TRBJ2-3 and V is TRBV4-1, with D unclear. Trimming removed 7 bases at V and 0 bases at J, with 17 bases between. Per germline, CDR1 MGHRA and CDR2 YSYEKL. This CDR3 has 16 amino acids. This CDR3 reads CASIKTDTSSTDTQYF. The CDR3 coding sequence is TGCGCCAGCATCAAAACTGACACCAGCAGCACAGATACGCAGTATTTT.